The 15 T cell receptor beta chains below come from one sample, sequenced in a study of blood T cells in healthy people across ages. Next came a second PCR, run for about 7 to 11 cycles, which used a sample-barcoded 5' primer along with a J-beta primer mix. TCRdb redid the calling of the 5' RACE reads with MiXCR, one entry per CDR3 protein. The table shows more than 550,000 distinct CDR3 sequences, with about a fifth occurring only once. The sample comprised blood. These receptors all come from a man aged 65 to 79 in good health.

The chain is built from TRBV29-1 and TRBJ1-3, with D unresolved. This CDR3 comprises 17 residues. Trimming stripped 0 bases from V and 0 bases from J, with 15 bases between. Germline CDR1 reads SQVTM; CDR2 reads ANQGSEA. The CDR3 protein is CSVEDKAAGISGNTIYF. The CDR3 DNA follows: TGCAGCGTTGAAGATAAGGCAGCCGGGATCTCTGGAAACACCATATATTTT.

This clonotype was counted between two and nine times. This sequence joins TRBV6-4 and TRBJ2-3, with 12 bases fitting TRBD2. Germline CDR1 MRHNA, CDR2 SNTAGT. CDR3 length: 15 amino acids. With V trimmed by 6 bases and J by 2 bases, 3 bases remained unmatched. CDR3 DNA sequence: TGTGCCAGCAGGCGGACTAGCGGGATCACAGATACGCAGTATTTT. Protein sequence: CASRRTSGITDTQYF.

The chain has TRBV20-1 and TRBJ2-1; D may be TRBD1 (5 bases). V was clipped by 0 bases and J by 3 bases, with 12 bases between them. Germline loops: CDR1 DFQATT, CDR2 SNEGSKA (reference sequence). The length of the CDR3 is 15 residues. CDR3 protein: CSARDLRQGYNEQFF. CDR3 DNA sequence: TGCAGTGCTAGAGATCTCAGGCAGGGCTACAATGAGCAGTTCTTC.

The chain is built from TRBV4-1 and TRBJ2-4; unclear D gene. The CDR3 consists of 14 residues. Deletions cut 7 bases from V and 0 bases from J, with 10 bases between. Germline V gene sequence: CDR1 MGHRA, CDR2 YSYEKL. CDR3 DNA: TGCGCCAGCACCGCAGACCTAGCCAAAAACATTCAGTACTTC. The encoded protein is CASTADLAKNIQYF.

V usage is TRBV14 and J usage is TRBJ1-1; TRBD1 matches at 7 bases. Germline V gene lookup returns CDR1 SGHDN and CDR2 FVKESK. The length of the CDR3 is 12 residues. Trimming at V came to 1 base and at J to 11 bases, leaving 4 bases not matched to a gene. CDR3 sequence: CASSQGDRVAFF. CDR3 sequence (DNA): TGTGCCAGCAGCCAAGGCGACAGGGTGGCTTTCTTT.

This clonotype was seen a handful of times. V is TRBV11-2 and J is TRBJ1-4; 9 bases line up with TRBD1. J gave up 2 bases and V 3 bases, and 4 bases lay outside the gene matches. Germline assignment: CDR1 SGHAT and CDR2 FQNNGV. The CDR3 runs to 16 residues. The CDR3 nucleotides read TGTGCCAGCAGCTTTACAGGGGGCATCACTAATGAAAAACTGTTTTTT. Its translation: CASSFTGGITNEKLFF. Combining the CDR3 with reference TRBV11-2 and TRBJ1-4 gives the whole variable domain EAGVAQSPRYKIIEKRQSVAFWCNPISGHATLYWYQQILGQGPKLLIQFQNNGVVDDSQLPKDRFSAERLKGVDSTLKIQPAKLEDSAVYLCASSFTGGITNEKLFFGSGTQLSVL.

The rearrangement joins TRBV27 to TRBJ2-7, with 9 bases aligning to TRBD1. Gene TRBJ2-1 matches the end of the DNA better, so the J call may be wrong. The CDR3 extends over 16 amino acids. Germline lookup yields CDR1 MNHEY and CDR2 SMNVEV (reference sequence). The CDR3 bases are TGTGCCAGCAGGATACCCCGGGACAGGGAGTACAATGAGCAGTTCTTC. This codes for CASRIPRDREYNEQFF.

In its sample, this clonotype was seen many times. This chain connects TRBV5-1 to TRBJ2-5, with TRBD1 matching 8 bases. J was trimmed by 4 bases and V by 3 bases; bases with no gene match: 2. CDR3 length equals 13 residues. Germline V gives CDR1 SGHRS, CDR2 YFSETQ. The CDR3 DNA reads as TGCGCCAGCAGCTCCGGGACAGGAGAGACCCAGTACTTC. Encoded protein: CASSSGTGETQYF.

The chain recombines TRBV21-1 with TRBJ2-2; TRBD1 is the table's D call and was not checked against the DNA. TRBV21-1 has pseudogene status. CDR3 length: 16 residues. CDR3: CASSNTGTENTGELFF. CDR3 bases: TGTGCCAGCAGCAACACGGGGACAGAGAACACCGGGGAGCTGTTTTTT.

This clonotype was seen more than once but under ten times. The gene calls are TRBV6-5 and TRBJ2-5; no clear D. Germline V gene sequence: CDR1 MNHEY, CDR2 SVGAGI. The CDR3 sequence is 15 residues long. V lost 0 bases, J lost 5 bases, and 13 bases lay in between. The CDR3 protein is CASSYSAHQVETQYF. CDR3 coding DNA: TGTGCCAGCAGTTACTCGGCACATCAGGTCGAGACCCAGTACTTC.

The rearrangement joins TRBV12-3 or TRBV12-4 to TRBJ2-3; D is uncertain. The V end lost 4 bases, the J end lost 11 bases, and 13 bases lay between the germline ends. This CDR3 is 12 amino acids long. The CDR3 loop is CASSSSGPKQYF. In nucleotides, the CDR3 is TGTGCCAGCAGTTCGTCTGGACCTAAGCAGTATTTT.

This clonotype was counted between two and nine times. The chain combines TRBV6-6 with TRBJ1-6; no firm D call. The CDR3 loop spans 16 amino acids. Germline V gives CDR1 MNHNY, CDR2 SVGAGI (reference sequence). The V end was cut by 4 bases, the J end by 0 bases, with 10 bases between. In DNA, the CDR3 is TGTGCCAGCAGTTCCGAGCGTATCTCCTATAATTCACCCCTCCACTTT. It encodes CASSSERISYNSPLHF.

This clonotype was counted a few times. Relative to the germline gene, one junction end is altered; a read error may explain this. This chain uses TRBV5-5 with TRBJ2-3; 10 nucleotides agree with TRBD2. Germline assignment: CDR1 SGHKS and CDR2 YYEKEE (reference sequence). The CDR3 spans 11 residues. The CDR3 nucleotides are TGTGCCAGCAGCTTGGATCTAGCGGGGGAGTTT. It codes for CASSLDLAGEF.

This clonotype was detected only a few times. The chain is built from TRBV7-2 and TRBJ2-5; TRBD2 aligns across 7 bases. The J segment lost 4 bases and the V segment lost 5 bases, leaving 10 bases of the junction unmatched. The CDR3 runs 15 residues. Germline V gives CDR1 SGHTA, CDR2 FQGNSA. CDR3 region: CASSPSRTRTETQYF. CDR3 coding DNA: TGTGCCAGCAGCCCTAGTCGGACTAGGACAGAGACCCAGTACTTC.

This clonotype was found many times. The rearrangement joins TRBV9 to TRBJ1-1; D not resolved. CDR3 length equals 13 residues. V dropped 7 bases and J dropped 0 bases, with 10 bases sitting between them. CDR1 is SGDLS, CDR2 YYNGEE, per germline. The CDR3 here is CASSTTVNTEAFF. The CDR3 DNA is TGTGCCAGCTCTACGACGGTGAACACTGAAGCTTTCTTT. The full variable domain, completed using reference TRBV9 and TRBJ1-1, is DSGVTQTPKHLITATGQRVTLRCSPRSGDLSVYWYQQSLDQGLQFLIQYYNGEERAKGNILERFSAQQFPDLHSELNLSSLELGDSALYFCASSTTVNTEAFFGQGTRLTVV.